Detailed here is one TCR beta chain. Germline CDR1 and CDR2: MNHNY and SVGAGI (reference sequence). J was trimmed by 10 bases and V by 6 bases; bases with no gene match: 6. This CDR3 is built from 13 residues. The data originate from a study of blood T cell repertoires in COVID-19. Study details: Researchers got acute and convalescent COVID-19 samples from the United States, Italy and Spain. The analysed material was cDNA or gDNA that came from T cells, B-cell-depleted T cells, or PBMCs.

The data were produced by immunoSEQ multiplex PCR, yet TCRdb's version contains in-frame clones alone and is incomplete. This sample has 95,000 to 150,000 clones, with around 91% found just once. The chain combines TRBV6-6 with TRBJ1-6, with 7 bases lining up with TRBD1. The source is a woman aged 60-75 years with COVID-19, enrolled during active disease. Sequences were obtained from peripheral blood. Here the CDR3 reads CASSETGRSPLHF. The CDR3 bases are TGTGCCAGCAGCGAGACAGGGCGCTCACCCCTCCACTTT.